This TCR beta chain was captured in a study of long-term antiretroviral therapy in people with HIV. Turning to the study itself: Of all samples, the earliest predate the 2015 immediate-ART recommendation by about a decade. Points from the study as a whole: ART adherence, viral resistance and therapy changes went undocumented. Narrower CDR3 length ranges marked HIV repertoires relative to controls.

They ran version v3.0 of the immunoSEQ assay at survey level. Measured with immunoSEQ multiplex PCR; TCRdb has only the in-frame clones, and not every one. The top ten hold 5.2% of the sample, which has approximately 16,000 clones, about 88% seen once. This clone was counted once. The antigen remains unidentified. This CDR3 is built from 13 residues. Germline V gene sequence: CDR1 MNHNY, CDR2 SVGAGI (reference sequence). V lost 4 bases, J lost 0 bases, and 6 bases lay in between. V usage is TRBV6-6 and J usage is TRBJ1-1; D not certain. This sample comprised unsorted PBMCs, obtained 0.5 years after starting antiretroviral therapy. The TCR sequence derives from a middle-aged woman with HIV. As DNA, the CDR3 is TGTGCCAGCAGTTCAACGGTGAACACTGAAGCTTTCTTT. Its protein is CASSSTVNTEAFF.